This note documents a single T cell receptor beta chain sequence. With 60 Vbeta and 13 Jbeta primers, the PCR was carried out. Clones were read by immunoSEQ multiplex PCR, and TCRdb kept only the in-frame ones, dropping some. The table shows fewer than 120,000 clones, with around 87% occurring only once. Germline V gene sequence: CDR1 SGHTA, CDR2 FQGNSA. V was pared by 3 bases and J by 0 bases, with 5 bases between. The CDR3 extends over 13 amino acids. This sample stems from a study of cytomegalovirus exposure and HLA in healthy donors. The sequenced material came from PBMCs. The receptor was isolated from a man aged 40-50 years in good health and CMV-seronegative. V is TRBV7-2 and J is TRBJ1-1, with D unclear. This chain's CDR3 is CASSFSVNTEAFF. The DNA of the CDR3 is TGTGCCAGCAGCTTCTCTGTGAACACTGAAGCTTTCTTT.